This is a list of T cell receptor beta chains from one sample in a study of blood T cell repertoires in COVID-19. Only in-frame clones appear in the TCRdb table, and some are missing; sequencing was by immunoSEQ multiplex PCR. In the table there are 140,000 to 150,000 clones, around 84% of which are singletons. The sequenced material came from peripheral blood. All receptors derive from a human donor with acute or convalescent COVID-19. The donor label of this sample is uncertain. CDR3s include the opening cysteine and the closing phenylalanine or tryptophan. D genes are given only for firm matches. Only some rows state a clone size, as once, few, many or a class for expanded clones.

>TRBD2|TRBJ2-1|-|TRBV5-4
TGTGCCAGCAGCCTCTCCAGCGGGGGGTCGCTCCGGGGGCAGTTCTTC
CASSLSSGGSLRGQFF
>TRBD1|TRBJ1-3|-|TRBV14
TGTGCCAGCAGACGGACCGGGACAGGGGCCTCCACCATATATTTT
CASRRTGTGASTIYF
>-|TRBJ2-3|-|TRBV6-5
TGTGCCAGCAGTTACCCCCCGGGGATGGGCACAGATACGCAGTATTTT
CASSYPPGMGTDTQYF
>TRBD2|TRBJ2-1|-|TRBV7-2
TGTGCCAGCAGCTTGGGACTAGCGGGGGGCCACAATGAGCAGTTCTTC
CASSLGLAGGHNEQFF
>TRBD2|TRBJ2-1|few|TRBV25-1
TGTGCCAGCGGCCTAGCGGGAAGTTACAATGAGCAGTTCTTC
CASGLAGSYNEQFF
>-|TRBJ2-2|-|TRBV9
TGTGCCAGCAGCGTAGGAAACACCCTGAACACCGGGGAGCTGTTTTTT
CASSVGNTLNTGELFF
>TRBD2|TRBJ2-5|few|TRBV7-8
TGTGCCAGCAGCTTAGGGAGCGGGGGGGCTGAAGAGACCCAGTACTTC
CASSLGSGGAEETQYF
>-|TRBJ2-1|few|TRBV4-3
TGCGCCAGCAGCCAAGATTCTAGTCCCTACAATGAGCAGTTCTTC
CASSQDSSPYNEQFF
>-|TRBJ2-7|-|TRBV4-3
TGCGCCAGCAGTTCAGGTCGGGGTGCCTACGAGCAGTACTTC
CASSSGRGAYEQYF
>TRBD2|TRBJ2-1|-|TRBV2
TGTGCCAGCTGCCTAGCGGCCCTCGTCGTCAATGAGCAGTTCTTC
CASCLAALVVNEQFF
>-|TRBJ2-3|-|TRBV4-3
TGCGCCAGCAGCCCCAGGCAGAGTACAGATACGCAGTATTTT
CASSPRQSTDTQYF
>TRBD1|TRBJ2-2|-|TRBV5-4
TGTGCCAGCAGCTTGGTCGGGACAGGATACACCGGGGAGCTGTTTTTT
CASSLVGTGYTGELFF
>-|TRBJ2-2|-|TRBV7-6
TGTGCCAGCAGCTTAGTGGTCAGGGCGAACACCGGGGAGCTGTTTTTT
CASSLVVRANTGELFF
>-|TRBJ1-3|-|TRBV7-2
TGTGCCAGCAGCTTCTTAGGACGGGGGGGCTACTCTGGAAACACCATATATTTT
CASSFLGRGGYSGNTIYF
>TRBD1|TRBJ1-1|-|TRBV18
TGTGCCAGCTCACCACAGACAGGGGAATTGAACACTGAAGCTTTCTTT
CASSPQTGELNTEAFF
>-|TRBJ2-2|-|TRBV24-1
TGTGCCACCAGTGCCCCGGGCCGCGGGGCGGCCGGGGAGCTGTTTTTT
CATSAPGRGAAGELFF
>-|TRBJ2-4|-|TRBV28
TGTGCCAGCAGTTTAAGCGGCACGGTCGGAAACATTCAGTACTTC
CASSLSGTVGNIQYF
>-|TRBJ2-5|-|TRBV4-1
TGCGCCAGCAGCCCCACCTTAGCGACCGGCCAAGAGACCCAGTACTTC
CASSPTLATGQETQYF
>-|TRBJ1-1|-|TRBV7-9
TGTGCCAGCAGCCCAACACAGGGACCGGGCACTGAAGCTTTCTTT
CASSPTQGPGTEAFF
>TRBD1|TRBJ1-5|-|TRBV9
TGTGCCAGCAGCGTAGAGTCAGGGGGCCCTTATAGCAATCAGCCCCAGCATTTT
CASSVESGGPYSNQPQHF
>TRBD2|TRBJ2-7|-|TRBV28
TGTGCCAGCAGTTCCGGGACTAGCGGGCGAATCTACGAGCAGTACTTC
CASSSGTSGRIYEQYF
>TRBD1|TRBJ1-2|-|TRBV4-3
TGCGCCAGCAGCCACCTAGAGAACAGGGGTGGCTACACCTTC
CASSHLENRGGYTF
>-|TRBJ1-2|-|TRBV28
TGTGCCAGCAGTTCAGGGTATGGCTACACCTTC
CASSSGYGYTF
>-|TRBJ1-4|-|TRBV6-5
TGTGCCAGCAGTTGGACACTTGCAACTAATGAAAAACTGTTTTTT
CASSWTLATNEKLFF
>TRBD1|TRBJ2-1|-|TRBV19
TGTGCCAGTAGTAAGCGCCCCGGGACAGGGGAGAATGAGCAGTTCTTC
CASSKRPGTGENEQFF
>TRBD1|TRBJ1-1|-|TRBV6-5
TGTGCCAGCAGACATAATGTAGGGGGCGGCACTGAAGCTTTCTTT
CASRHNVGGGTEAFF
>-|TRBJ2-5|-|TRBV10-1
TGCGCCAGCAGTGAAACGGCGGCGGGCCTCAAGCAGACCCAGTACTTC
CASSETAAGLKQTQYF
>-|TRBJ1-5|-|TRBV6-5
TGTGCCAGCATTGGGGAGGGGCAGCCCCAGCATTTT
CASIGEGQPQHF
>-|TRBJ1-1|-|TRBV5-1
TGCGCCAGCAGCTGGGACTTACGAGAGGGGTTGACTGAAGCTTTCTTT
CASSWDLREGLTEAFF
>TRBD2|TRBJ2-5|-|TRBV19
TGTGCCAGTAGTATAGGCGGGAGGGAGACCCAGTACTTC
CASSIGGRETQYF
>-|TRBJ2-2|-|TRBV5-1
TGCGCCAGCAGCTTACGTACGGAGATCGGCGGGGAGCTGTTTTTT
CASSLRTEIGGELFF
>-|TRBJ2-5|-|TRBV30
TGTGCCTGGAGTGCAGGGGGGAGTCGTCAAGAGACCCAGTACTTC
CAWSAGGSRQETQYF
>TRBD1|TRBJ2-2|-|TRBV19
TGTACCAGTAGTTTAGGACAGGTCCGCACCGGGGAGCTGTTTTTT
CTSSLGQVRTGELFF
>-|TRBJ1-2|once|TRBV28
TGTGCCAGCAGTTTAGCCGACTCTGGCTACACCTTC
CASSLADSGYTF
>TRBD1|TRBJ2-7|-|TRBV12-5
TGTGCTAGTGGTTTGGTCAATCCTGGGACAGGCGCCTACGAGCAGTACTTC
CASGLVNPGTGAYEQYF
>-|TRBJ1-2|-|TRBV7-2
TGTGCCAGCAGCCCTACCTCGGGGGTCTATGGCTACACCTTC
CASSPTSGVYGYTF
>-|TRBJ1-2|-|TRBV7-2
TGTGCCAGCAGCGGGGGGTGGGATGGCTACACCTTC
CASSGGWDGYTF
>TRBD1|TRBJ1-2|-|TRBV6-5
TGTGCCAGCAGGAGACAGGGCCCGCGCGATGGCTACACCTTC
CASRRQGPRDGYTF
>TRBD2|TRBJ2-1|few|TRBV5-1
TGCGCCAGCACCCATACGGGACTAGCGGGGGTTTACAATGAGCAGTTCTTC
CASTHTGLAGVYNEQFF
>-|TRBJ2-7|-|TRBV28
TGTGCCAGCAGTTTGTCACAGCTGATCTACGAGCAGTACTTC
CASSLSQLIYEQYF
>-|TRBJ1-3|-|TRBV5-4
TGTGCCAGCAGCTTCTTGGCAGGCTCTGGAAACACCATATATTTT
CASSFLAGSGNTIYF
>TRBD1|TRBJ2-1|-|TRBV9
TGTGCCAGCAGTGCTAGGACAGGGGGCGTCTTCGATGAGCAGTTCTTC
CASSARTGGVFDEQFF
>TRBD1|TRBJ1-4|-|TRBV7-2
TGTGCCAGCAGCTTGGGACAGGGACGAACTATTAATGAAAAACTGTTTTTT
CASSLGQGRTINEKLFF
>-|TRBJ1-2|-|TRBV29-1
TGCAGCGTTGAAGATCCTCGGTCCAACTATGGCTACACCTTC
CSVEDPRSNYGYTF
>-|TRBJ2-7|few|TRBV28
TGTGCCAGCAGTCCATTTGGGCAGGGCTACGAGCAGTACTTC
CASSPFGQGYEQYF
>-|TRBJ1-2|-|TRBV7-8
TGTGCCAGCAGCCTTACGCGGGGGTTTGACTATGGCTACACCTTC
CASSLTRGFDYGYTF
>-|TRBJ2-2|-|TRBV4-2
TGTGCCAGCAGCCAAGAAATTGCGGCTAGTGCGAACACCGGGGAGCTGTTTTTT
CASSQEIAASANTGELFF
>-|TRBJ2-1|-|TRBV2
TGTGCCAGCAAATCCGCTGCTAGGAAACGTTACAATGAGCAGTTCTTC
CASKSAARKRYNEQFF
>-|TRBJ1-2|-|TRBV19
TGTGCCAGTAGCCAAACAGGGTATGGCTACACCTTC
CASSQTGYGYTF
>-|TRBJ1-5|once|TRBV2
TGTGCGTCAGCCGGGGAGCTCAGGGGCGGTCAGCCCCAGCATTTT
CASAGELRGGQPQHF
>-|TRBJ1-2|-|TRBV9
TGTGCCAGCAGCGCGCAGGGGTCCTATGGCTACACCTTC
CASSAQGSYGYTF
>TRBD1|TRBJ1-1|-|TRBV28
TGTGCCAGCAGTTATGTCAGGGGGCAAAGCACTGAAGCTTTCTTT
CASSYVRGQSTEAFF
>TRBD1|TRBJ2-7|-|TRBV5-1
TGCGCCAGCAGCTTGGCCGGGACAGGGGCCTACGAGCAGTACTTC
CASSLAGTGAYEQYF